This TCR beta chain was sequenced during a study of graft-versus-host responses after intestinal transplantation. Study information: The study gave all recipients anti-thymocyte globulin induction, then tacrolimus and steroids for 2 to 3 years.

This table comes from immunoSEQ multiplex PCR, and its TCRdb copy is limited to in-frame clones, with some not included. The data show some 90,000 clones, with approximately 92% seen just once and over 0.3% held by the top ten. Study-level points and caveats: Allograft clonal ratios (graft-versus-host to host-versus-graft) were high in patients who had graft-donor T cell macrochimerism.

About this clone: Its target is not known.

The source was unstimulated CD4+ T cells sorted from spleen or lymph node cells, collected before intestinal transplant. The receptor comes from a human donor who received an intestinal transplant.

CDR3 sequence (DNA): TGTGCCAGCTCACTATCCCAGGGAGAGCAGTTCTTC. This codes for CASSLSQGEQFF. This chain uses TRBV18 with TRBJ2-1, with D tentatively TRBD1 (5 bases). The CDR3 extends over 12 amino acids. The germline CDR1 and CDR2 sequences are KGHSH and LQKENI. The V and J ends lost 4 bases and 10 bases respectively, with 11 bases between them.